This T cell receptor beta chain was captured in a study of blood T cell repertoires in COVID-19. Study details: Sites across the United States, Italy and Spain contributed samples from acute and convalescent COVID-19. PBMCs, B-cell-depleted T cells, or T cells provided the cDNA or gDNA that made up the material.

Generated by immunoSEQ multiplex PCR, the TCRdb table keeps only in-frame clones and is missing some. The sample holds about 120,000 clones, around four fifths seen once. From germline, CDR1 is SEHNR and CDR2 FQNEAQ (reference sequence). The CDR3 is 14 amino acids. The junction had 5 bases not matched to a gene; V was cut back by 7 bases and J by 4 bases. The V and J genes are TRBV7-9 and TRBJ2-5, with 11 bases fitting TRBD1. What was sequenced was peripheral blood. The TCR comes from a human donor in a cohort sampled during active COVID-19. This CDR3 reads CASNRDRGLETQYF. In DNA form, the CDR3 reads TGTGCCAGCAACCGGGACAGGGGGTTAGAGACCCAGTACTTC.